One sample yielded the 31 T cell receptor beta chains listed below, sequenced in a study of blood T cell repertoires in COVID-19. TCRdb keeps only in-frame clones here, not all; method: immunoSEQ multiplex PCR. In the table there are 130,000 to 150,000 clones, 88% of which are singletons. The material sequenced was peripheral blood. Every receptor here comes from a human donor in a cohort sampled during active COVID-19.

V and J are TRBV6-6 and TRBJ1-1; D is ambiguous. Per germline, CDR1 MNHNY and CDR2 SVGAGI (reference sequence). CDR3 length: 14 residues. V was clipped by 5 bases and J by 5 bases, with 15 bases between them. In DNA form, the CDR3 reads TGTGCCAGCAGTGACATTCTGAGGGTGACTGAAGCTTTCTTT. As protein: CASSDILRVTEAFF.

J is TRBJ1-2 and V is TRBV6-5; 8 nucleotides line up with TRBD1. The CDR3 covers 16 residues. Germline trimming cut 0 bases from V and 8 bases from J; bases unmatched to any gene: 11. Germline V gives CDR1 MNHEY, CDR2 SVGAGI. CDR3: CASSYSPGQGLKGYTF. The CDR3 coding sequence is TGTGCCAGCAGTTACTCCCCCGGACAGGGCCTCAAGGGCTACACCTTC.

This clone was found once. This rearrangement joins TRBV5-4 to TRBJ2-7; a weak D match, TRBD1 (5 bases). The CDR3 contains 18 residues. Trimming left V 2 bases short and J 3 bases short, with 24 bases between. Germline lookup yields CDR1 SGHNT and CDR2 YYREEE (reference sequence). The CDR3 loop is CASSFYGVRDSAHYEQYF. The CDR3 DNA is TGTGCCAGCAGCTTTTATGGGGTCAGGGATTCGGCCCACTACGAGCAGTACTTC.

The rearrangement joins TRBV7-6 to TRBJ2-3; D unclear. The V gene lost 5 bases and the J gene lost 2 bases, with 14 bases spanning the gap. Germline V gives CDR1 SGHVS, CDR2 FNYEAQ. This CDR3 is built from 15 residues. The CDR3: CASSPYGIFTDTQYF. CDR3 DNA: TGTGCCAGCAGCCCTTACGGTATCTTCACAGATACGCAGTATTTT.

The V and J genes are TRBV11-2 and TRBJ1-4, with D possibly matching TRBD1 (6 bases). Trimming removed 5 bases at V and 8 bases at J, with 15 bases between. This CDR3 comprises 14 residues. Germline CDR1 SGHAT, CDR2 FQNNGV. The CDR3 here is CASSNRNREEKLFF. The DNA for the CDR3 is TGTGCCAGCAGCAACCGGAACAGGGAGGAAAAACTGTTTTTT.

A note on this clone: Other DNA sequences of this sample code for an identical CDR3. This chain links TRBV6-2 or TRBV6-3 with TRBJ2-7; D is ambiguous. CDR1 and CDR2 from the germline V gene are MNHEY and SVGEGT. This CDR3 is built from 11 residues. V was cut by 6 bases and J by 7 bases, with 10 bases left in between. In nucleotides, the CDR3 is TGTGCCAGCAGCTCGGGTGTGGAGCAGTACTTC. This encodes CASSSGVEQYF.

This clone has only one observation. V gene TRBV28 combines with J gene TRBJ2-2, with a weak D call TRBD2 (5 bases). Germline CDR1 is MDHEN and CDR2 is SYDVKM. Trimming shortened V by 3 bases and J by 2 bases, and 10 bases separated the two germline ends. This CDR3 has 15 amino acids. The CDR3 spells CASSFGGLNTGELFF. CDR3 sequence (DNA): TGTGCCAGCAGTTTCGGCGGACTTAACACCGGGGAGCTGTTTTTT.

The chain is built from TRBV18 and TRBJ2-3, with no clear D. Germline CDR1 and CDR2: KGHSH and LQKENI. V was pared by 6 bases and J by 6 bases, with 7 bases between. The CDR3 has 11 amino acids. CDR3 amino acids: CASSTGDTQYF. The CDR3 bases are TGTGCCAGCTCCACCGGGGATACGCAGTATTTT.

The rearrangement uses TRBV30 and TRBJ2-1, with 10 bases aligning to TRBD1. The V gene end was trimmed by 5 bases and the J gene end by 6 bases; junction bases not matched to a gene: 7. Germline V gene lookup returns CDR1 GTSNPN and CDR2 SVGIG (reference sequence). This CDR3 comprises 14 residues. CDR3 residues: CAWRDRGQSNEQFF. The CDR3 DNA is TGTGCCTGGCGGGACAGGGGACAATCCAATGAGCAGTTCTTC.

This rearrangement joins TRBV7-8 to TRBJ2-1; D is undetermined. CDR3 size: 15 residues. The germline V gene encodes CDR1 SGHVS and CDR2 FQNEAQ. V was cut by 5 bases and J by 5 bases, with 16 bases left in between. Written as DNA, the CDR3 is TGTGCCAGCAGCCCCGAACCAGGCAGTAACAATGAGCAGTTCTTC. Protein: CASSPEPGSNNEQFF.

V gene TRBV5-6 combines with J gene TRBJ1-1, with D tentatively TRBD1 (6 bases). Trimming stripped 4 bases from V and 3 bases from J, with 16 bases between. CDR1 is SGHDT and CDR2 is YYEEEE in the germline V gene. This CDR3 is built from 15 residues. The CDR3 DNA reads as TGTGCCAGCAGCCCCGAGGGGGGGAGGTACACTGAAGCTTTCTTT. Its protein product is CASSPEGGRYTEAFF.

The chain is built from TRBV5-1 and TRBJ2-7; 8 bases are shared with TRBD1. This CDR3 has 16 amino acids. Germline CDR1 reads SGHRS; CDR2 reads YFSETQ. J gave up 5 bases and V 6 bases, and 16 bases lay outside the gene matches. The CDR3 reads CASTLGTSDRENEQYF. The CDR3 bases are TGCGCCAGCACCCTGGGGACCTCGGACAGGGAGAACGAGCAGTACTTC.

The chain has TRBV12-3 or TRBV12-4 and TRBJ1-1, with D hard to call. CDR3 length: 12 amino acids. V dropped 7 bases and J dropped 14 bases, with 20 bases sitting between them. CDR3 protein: CASTKTGKVLFF. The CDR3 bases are TGTGCCAGCACAAAGACGGGGAAGGTCCTGTTCTTT.

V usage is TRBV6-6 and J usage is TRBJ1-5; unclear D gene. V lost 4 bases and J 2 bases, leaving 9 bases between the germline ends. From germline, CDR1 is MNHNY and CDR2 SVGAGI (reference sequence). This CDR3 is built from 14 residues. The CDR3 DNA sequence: TGTGCCAGCAGTTGGGGAGAGGGCAATCAGCCCCAGCATTTT. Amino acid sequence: CASSWGEGNQPQHF.

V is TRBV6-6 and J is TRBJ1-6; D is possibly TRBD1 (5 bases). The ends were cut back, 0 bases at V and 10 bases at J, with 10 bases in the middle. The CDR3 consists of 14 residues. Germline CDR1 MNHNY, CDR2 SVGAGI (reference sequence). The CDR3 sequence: CASSYSGGISPLHF. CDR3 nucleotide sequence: TGTGCCAGCAGTTACTCGGGGGGGATCTCACCCCTCCACTTT.

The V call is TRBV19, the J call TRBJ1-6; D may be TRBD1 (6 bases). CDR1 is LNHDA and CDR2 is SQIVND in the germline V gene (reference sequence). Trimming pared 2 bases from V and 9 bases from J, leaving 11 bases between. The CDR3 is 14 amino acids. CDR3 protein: CASSIHRESSPLHF. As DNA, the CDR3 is TGTGCCAGTAGTATACACAGGGAGAGTTCACCCCTCCACTTT.

CDR3 loop: CASSFRDRGQSSAGELFF. DNA of the CDR3: TGCGCCAGCAGTTTCCGGGACAGGGGGCAAAGTAGCGCCGGGGAGCTGTTTTTT. The V and J genes are TRBV5-1 and TRBJ2-2, with 12 bases fitting TRBD1. With 5 bases clipped from V and 6 bases from J, the junction kept 14 bases outside the gene matches. Germline V gene sequence: CDR1 SGHRS, CDR2 YFSETQ. The CDR3 sequence is 18 residues long.

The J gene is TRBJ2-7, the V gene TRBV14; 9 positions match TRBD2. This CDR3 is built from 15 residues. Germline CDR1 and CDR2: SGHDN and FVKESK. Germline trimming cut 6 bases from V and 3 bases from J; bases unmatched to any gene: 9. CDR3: CASSAAGLALYEQYF. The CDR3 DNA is TGTGCCAGCAGTGCCGCGGGACTAGCCCTCTACGAGCAGTACTTC.

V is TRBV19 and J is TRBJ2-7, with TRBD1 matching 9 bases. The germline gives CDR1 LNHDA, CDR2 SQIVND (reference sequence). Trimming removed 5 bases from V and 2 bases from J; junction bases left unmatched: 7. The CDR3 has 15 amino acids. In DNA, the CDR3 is TGTGCCAGTAGTGCCACAGGGGGCTATCCCTACGAGCAGTACTTC. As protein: CASSATGGYPYEQYF.

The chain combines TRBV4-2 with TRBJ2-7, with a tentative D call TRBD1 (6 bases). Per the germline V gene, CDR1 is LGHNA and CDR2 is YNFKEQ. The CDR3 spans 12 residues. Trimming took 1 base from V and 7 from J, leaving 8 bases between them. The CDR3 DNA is TGTGCCAGCAGCCAAGGGGGGCTAGAGCAGTACTTC. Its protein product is CASSQGGLEQYF.

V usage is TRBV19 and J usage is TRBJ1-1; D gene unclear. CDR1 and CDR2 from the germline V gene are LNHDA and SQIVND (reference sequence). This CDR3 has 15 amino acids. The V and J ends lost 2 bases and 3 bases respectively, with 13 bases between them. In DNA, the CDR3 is TGTGCCAGTAGTATAACGTCACAGAGATACACTGAAGCTTTCTTT. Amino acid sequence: CASSITSQRYTEAFF.

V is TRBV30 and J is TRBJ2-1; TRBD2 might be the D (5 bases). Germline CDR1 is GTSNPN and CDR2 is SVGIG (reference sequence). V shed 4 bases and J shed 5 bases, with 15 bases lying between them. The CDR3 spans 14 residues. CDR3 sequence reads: CAWNGELMNNEQFF. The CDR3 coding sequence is TGTGCCTGGAATGGGGAGCTGATGAACAATGAGCAGTTCTTC. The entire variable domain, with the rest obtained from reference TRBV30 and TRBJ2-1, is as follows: SQTIHQWPATLVQPVGSPLSLECTVEGTSNPNLYWYRQAAGRGLQLLFYSVGIGQISSEVPQNLSASRPQDRQFILSSKKLLLSDSGFYLCAWNGELMNNEQFFGPGTRLTVL.

CDR3 in amino acids: CASSQDRLYGYTF. The CDR3 DNA is TGCGCCAGCAGCCAGGACAGACTTTATGGCTACACCTTC. This rearrangement joins TRBV4-3 to TRBJ1-2, with a tentative D call TRBD1 (6 bases). This CDR3 is built from 13 residues. Germline loops: CDR1 LGHNA, CDR2 YSLEER. The V and J ends lost 3 bases and 5 bases respectively, with 10 bases between them.

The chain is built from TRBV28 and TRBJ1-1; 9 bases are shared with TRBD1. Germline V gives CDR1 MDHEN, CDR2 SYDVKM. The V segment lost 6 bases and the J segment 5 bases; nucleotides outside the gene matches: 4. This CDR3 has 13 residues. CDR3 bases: TGTGCCAGCAGAGACAGGGGGTTGACTGAAGCTTTCTTT. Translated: CASRDRGLTEAFF.

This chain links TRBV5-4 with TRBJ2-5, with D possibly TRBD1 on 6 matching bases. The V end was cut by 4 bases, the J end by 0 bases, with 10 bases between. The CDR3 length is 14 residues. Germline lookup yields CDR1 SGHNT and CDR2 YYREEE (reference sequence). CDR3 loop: CASSTWTDQETQYF. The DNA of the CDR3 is TGTGCCAGCAGCACTTGGACAGACCAAGAGACCCAGTACTTC.

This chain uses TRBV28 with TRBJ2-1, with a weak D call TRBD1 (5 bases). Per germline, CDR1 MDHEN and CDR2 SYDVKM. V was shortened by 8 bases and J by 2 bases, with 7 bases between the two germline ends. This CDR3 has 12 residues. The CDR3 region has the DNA TGTGCCAGCGACAGTACCTACAATGAGCAGTTCTTC. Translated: CASDSTYNEQFF. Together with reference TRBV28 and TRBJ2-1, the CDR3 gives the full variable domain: DVKVTQSSRYLVKRTGEKVFLECVQDMDHENMFWYRQDPGLGLRLIYFSYDVKMKEKGDIPEGYSVSREKKERFSLILESASTNQTSMYLCASDSTYNEQFFGPGTRLTVL.

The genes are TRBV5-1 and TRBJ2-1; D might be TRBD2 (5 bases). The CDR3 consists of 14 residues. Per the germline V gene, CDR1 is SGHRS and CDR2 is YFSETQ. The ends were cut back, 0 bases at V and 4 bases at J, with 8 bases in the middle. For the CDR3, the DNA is TGCGCCAGCAGCTTGGGGGGAGATTACAATGAGCAGTTCTTC. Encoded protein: CASSLGGDYNEQFF.

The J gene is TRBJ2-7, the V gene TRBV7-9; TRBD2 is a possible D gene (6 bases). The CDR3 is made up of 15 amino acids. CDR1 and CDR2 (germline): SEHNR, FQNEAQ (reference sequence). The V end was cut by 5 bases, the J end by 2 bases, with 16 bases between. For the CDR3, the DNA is TGTGCCAGCAGCCCAAAGGGACTGGTAACCTACGAGCAGTACTTC. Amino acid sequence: CASSPKGLVTYEQYF.

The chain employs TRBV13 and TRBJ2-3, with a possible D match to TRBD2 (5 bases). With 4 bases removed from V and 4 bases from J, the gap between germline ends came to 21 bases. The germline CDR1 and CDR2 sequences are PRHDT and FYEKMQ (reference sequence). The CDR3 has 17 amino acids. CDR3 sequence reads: CASSSVRAVSWADTQYF. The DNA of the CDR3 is TGTGCCAGCAGCTCCGTGAGGGCCGTATCCTGGGCAGATACGCAGTATTTT.

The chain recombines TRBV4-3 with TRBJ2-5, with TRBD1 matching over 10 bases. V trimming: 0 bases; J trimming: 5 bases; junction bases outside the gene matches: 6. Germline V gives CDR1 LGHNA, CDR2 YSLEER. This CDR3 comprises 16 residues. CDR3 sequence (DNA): TGCGCCAGCAGCCAAGAGACAGGGGGCGCGGGGGAGACCCAGTACTTC. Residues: CASSQETGGAGETQYF.

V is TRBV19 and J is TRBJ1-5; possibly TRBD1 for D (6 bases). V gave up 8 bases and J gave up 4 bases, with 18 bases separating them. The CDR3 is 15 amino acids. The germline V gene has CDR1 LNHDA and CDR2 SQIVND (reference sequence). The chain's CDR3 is CASRQYSGDNQPQHF. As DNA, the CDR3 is TGTGCCAGTCGCCAATACTCAGGGGATAATCAGCCCCAGCATTTT.